This TCR beta chain was profiled in a study of patients and donors after allogeneic stem cell transplantation. This clonotype was found a few times. Via MiXCR, TCRdb re-called the RT-PCR reads, giving one row per CDR3 protein. The table includes 800,000 to 1,000,000 distinct CDR3 sequences, 18% detected once. The CDR3 consists of 11 residues. Germline values: CDR1 SQVTM, CDR2 ANQGSEA. Between the trimmed V and J ends, which lost 6 bases and 6 bases, there was a span of 9 bases. The receptor's source is a human donor who was either an allogeneic HSCT recipient or a stem cell or donor lymphocyte infusion donor (not recorded which). It is not recorded whose cells these are; they may come from a transplant donor. Sequenced sample: blood, either unsorted or a sorted T cell fraction (not recorded which). This chain joins TRBV29-1 and TRBJ2-1; no clear D. CDR3 loop: CSVDRVNEQFF. CDR3 nucleotide sequence: TGCAGCGTGGATAGGGTCAATGAGCAGTTCTTC.